One and the same sample provided the 13 T cell receptor beta chains below, sequenced in a study of spatial heterogeneity in lung cancer. TCRdb processed the 5' RACE reads anew with MiXCR; each CDR3 protein has one entry. The profile shows tens of thousands of distinct CDR3 sequences, 7.4% of them singletons. Time point: blood at routine non-recurrence follow-up after resection. Whole RNA, which was extracted from tumor, nontumor lung tissue or frozen PBMC, was sequenced without any cell sorting. This sample comprised PBMCs, obtained at follow-up. The source of these receptors is a female donor with early-stage non-small cell lung cancer.

This clonotype was seen ten or more times. The chain links TRBV7-9 to TRBJ2-1, with 8 bases that match TRBD2. V was pared by 3 bases and J by 0 bases, with 1 base of the junction left unmatched. Per germline, CDR1 SEHNR and CDR2 FQNEAQ (reference sequence). The CDR3 is made up of 15 amino acids. The CDR3 loop is CASSFGGDSYNEQFF. The CDR3 DNA reads as TGTGCCAGCAGCTTCGGGGGGGACTCCTACAATGAGCAGTTCTTC.

This chain uses TRBV7-2 with TRBJ2-3, with a weak D call TRBD2 (7 bases). Germline CDR1 reads SGHTA; CDR2 reads FQGNSA. Trimming removed 1 base from V and 1 base from J, with 18 bases in between. CDR3 length equals 18 residues. The CDR3 region has the DNA TGTGCCAGCAGCTTAGTAGGGACATGGGGGGGACGCACAGATACGCAGTATTTT. Translating gives CASSLVGTWGGRTDTQYF. The full variable domain, in which reference TRBV7-2 and TRBJ2-3 provide the parts outside the CDR3, is GAGVSQSPSNKVTEKGKDVELRCDPISGHTALYWYRQSLGQGLEFLIYFQGNSAPDKSGLPSDRFSAERTGGSVSTLTIQRTQQEDSAVYLCASSLVGTWGGRTDTQYFGPGTRLTVL.

V gene TRBV5-4 combines with J gene TRBJ2-7, with D unclear. The CDR3 totals 14 residues. Trimming cost V 4 bases and J 1 base, with 12 bases left between them. Germline V gene data show CDR1 as SGHNT and CDR2 as YYREEE (reference sequence). In nucleotides, the CDR3 is TGTGCCAGCAGCCGACCGGGCAAATCCTACGAGCAGTACTTC. This translates into CASSRPGKSYEQYF.

This clonotype was seen more than once but under ten times. V and J are TRBV5-1 and TRBJ2-3; maybe TRBD1 (5 bases). Trimming cost V 3 bases and J 0 bases, with 11 bases left between them. Per germline, CDR1 SGHRS and CDR2 YFSETQ. The CDR3 loop spans 15 amino acids. The DNA for the CDR3 is TGCGCCAGCAGCTCTGGAGACAGCAGCACAGATACGCAGTATTTT. Amino acids: CASSSGDSSTDTQYF.

This clonotype was picked up many times. This chain uses TRBV3-1 with TRBJ2-1; D may be TRBD1 (6 bases). CDR1 LGHDT and CDR2 YNNKEL come from the germline V gene (reference sequence). The V end lost 6 bases, the J end lost 7 bases, and 16 bases lay between the germline ends. The CDR3 is made up of 14 amino acids. In DNA, the CDR3 is TGTGCCAGCAGTACAGGGTGGATGGGAAATGAGCAGTTCTTC. Protein: CASSTGWMGNEQFF.

DNA of the CDR3: TGTGCCAGCAGTACTGGGACCCGGGGAGAGACCCAGTACTTC. It is translated as CASSTGTRGETQYF. The J gene is TRBJ2-5, the V gene TRBV2; possibly TRBD1 or TRBD2 for D (5 bases each). Germline CDR1 is SNHLY and CDR2 is FYNNEI. The CDR3 has 14 residues. Trimming left V 5 bases short and J 4 bases short, with 14 bases between.

This clonotype was detected a few times. The V call is TRBV7-2, the J call TRBJ2-1, with 8 bases fitting TRBD1. The J segment lost 6 bases and the V segment lost 6 bases, leaving 10 bases of the junction unmatched. The CDR3 is 15 amino acids. Looked up from germline, CDR1 is SGHTA and CDR2 is FQGNSA. Written as DNA, the CDR3 is TGTGCCAGCAGAGCTTTCCCCAGGGGGCGCAATGAGCAGTTCTTC. This encodes CASRAFPRGRNEQFF.

This clonotype was picked up many times. V gene TRBV12-3 or TRBV12-4 combines with J gene TRBJ2-2; D gene ambiguous. This CDR3 spans 14 amino acids. With 5 bases removed from V and 7 bases from J, the gap between germline ends came to 14 bases. Written as DNA, the CDR3 is TGTGCCAGCAGTCCCTGGTTCCCCTACGGGGAGCTGTTTTTT. Its translation is CASSPWFPYGELFF.

This clonotype was counted only a few times. V gene TRBV20-1 combines with J gene TRBJ1-5; 8 bases align to TRBD1. V lost 6 bases and J lost 1; bases outside the gene matches: 8. CDR3 size: 15 residues. Germline V gives CDR1 DFQATT, CDR2 SNEGSKA (reference sequence). The CDR3 DNA sequence: TGCAGTGCACCTCGTACAGGGGGGAGCAATCAGCCCCAGCATTTT. As protein: CSAPRTGGSNQPQHF.

This clonotype has at least ten counts. The chain joins TRBV12-3 or TRBV12-4 to TRBJ2-6; D not certain. V dropped 6 bases and J dropped 0 bases, with 12 bases sitting between them. The CDR3 runs 16 residues. The CDR3 DNA reads TGTGCCAGCAGCCCGCTTACCCCCTCTGGGGCCAACGTCCTGACTTTC. It specifies CASSPLTPSGANVLTF.

The V gene is TRBV12-3 or TRBV12-4, the J gene TRBJ2-2; possible D gene TRBD1, 6 bases. There are 15 residues in the CDR3. The V gene lost 4 bases and the J gene lost 2 bases, with 11 bases spanning the gap. The CDR3 is CASSSGTKNTGELFF. The CDR3 DNA reads TGTGCCAGCAGTTCCGGGACAAAAAACACCGGGGAGCTGTTTTTT.

This clonotype was picked up many times. The J gene is TRBJ2-7, the V gene TRBV20-1; TRBD2 matches at 7 bases. The CDR3 extends over 15 amino acids. Germline CDR1 and CDR2: DFQATT and SNEGSKA (reference sequence). V shed 0 bases and J 3 bases; nucleotides not matched to a gene: 8. In DNA, the CDR3 is TGCAGTGCTAGAGATCGGCTAGCGGATGTCTACGAGCAGTACTTC. Translating it yields CSARDRLADVYEQYF.

This clonotype was found a few times. DNA of the CDR3: TGTGCCAGTAGCGAGGGAGACTACAATGAGCAGTTCTTC. It yields the protein CASSEGDYNEQFF. The chain has TRBV19 and TRBJ2-1; TRBD2 is a possible D gene (5 bases). The CDR3 has 13 residues. V was trimmed by 6 bases and J by 3 bases, leaving 9 bases between them. The germline V gene encodes CDR1 LNHDA and CDR2 SQIVND (reference sequence).